A selection of T cell receptor beta chains follows, all from one sample in a study of blood T cell repertoires in COVID-19. Assay used: immunoSEQ multiplex PCR; TCRdb lists only in-frame clones, some missing. The repertoire holds fewer than 250,000 clones, with roughly four fifths as singletons. The specimen sequenced was PBMCs or T cells enriched from blood (not recorded which). The receptor source for this set is a woman aged 50 to 60 who had been exposed to COVID-19. Both conserved end residues are part of each CDR3.

j_call v_call cdr3_aa
TRBJ1-6 TRBV19 CASSSNMLRLSPLHF
TRBJ1-1 TRBV18 CASSPRQMNTEAFF
TRBJ2-1 TRBV5-8 CASSLRGGRKSYNEQFF
TRBJ2-1 TRBV24-1 CAPPGGRGHNEQFF
TRBJ1-1 TRBV7-9 CASSLDQGTEAFF
TRBJ1-2 TRBV2 CASSGGQSRGYTF
TRBJ1-5 TRBV16 CASSLGQGVLNQPQHF
TRBJ1-5 TRBV20-1 CSAIEGSNQPQHF
TRBJ2-1 TRBV21-1 CASSGGVRAPVLYNEQFF
TRBJ1-4 TRBV30 CAWSGTATNEKLFF
TRBJ2-2 TRBV5-1 CASRPTGPNTGELFF
TRBJ1-3 TRBV6-2/TRBV6-3 CASSPASGSGNTIYF
TRBJ1-1 TRBV3-1/TRBV3-2 CASSQDLRPRTEAFF
TRBJ2-5 TRBV7-9 CASTDGLAGLGGETQYF
TRBJ2-1 TRBV10-1 CASSESKRVGLYNEQFF
TRBJ1-6 TRBV9 CASSVGQGNSPLHF
TRBJ1-2 TRBV11-2 CASSPDRVGGYTF
TRBJ2-3 TRBV5-1 CASSGGGAFSTDTQYF
TRBJ2-2 TRBV29-1 CSAVLARTYTGELFF
TRBJ1-1 TRBV18 CASSPSALNTEAFF
TRBJ1-2 TRBV5-1 CASSETDYGYTF